Described below is a single T cell receptor beta chain sequence and its context. The sample is drawn from a study of blood T cell repertoires in COVID-19. Study in general: The cDNA or gDNA used as material had been derived from T cells, B-cell-depleted T cells, or PBMCs.

CDR1 and CDR2 from the germline V gene are SGHTA and FQGTGA. This CDR3 region has 13 residues. V was clipped by 5 bases and J by 4 bases, with 11 bases between them. TCRdb keeps only in-frame clones here, not all; method: immunoSEQ multiplex PCR. The sample consists of 100,000 to 150,000 clones, about 87% of them appearing once. This sequence originates from a man in his forties or fifties with acute or convalescent COVID-19. Sequences were obtained from peripheral blood. The chain links TRBV7-3 to TRBJ1-1; a weak D match, TRBD1 (6 bases). The CDR3, as DNA: TGTGCCAGCAGCCTCACAGGGCTCACTGAAGCTTTCTTT. Amino acid sequence: CASSLTGLTEAFF.